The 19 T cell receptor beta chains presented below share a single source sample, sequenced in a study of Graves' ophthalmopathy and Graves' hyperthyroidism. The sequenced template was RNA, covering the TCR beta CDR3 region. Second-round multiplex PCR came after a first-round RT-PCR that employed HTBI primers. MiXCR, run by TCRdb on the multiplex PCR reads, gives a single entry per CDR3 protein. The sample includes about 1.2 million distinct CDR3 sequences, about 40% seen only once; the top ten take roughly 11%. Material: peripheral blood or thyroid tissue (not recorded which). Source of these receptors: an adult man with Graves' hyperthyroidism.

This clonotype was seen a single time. The CDR3 nucleotides are TGCAGTGCAAACCGGGACTACCAAGAGACCCAGTTCTTC. Translated: CSANRDYQETQFF. The chain carries TRBV20-1 and TRBJ2-5; 7 positions agree with TRBD2. The DNA end favors TRBJ2-1, so the J call may be wrong. Germline-derived CDR1 and CDR2 are DFQATT and SNEGSKA (reference sequence). The CDR3 covers 13 residues.

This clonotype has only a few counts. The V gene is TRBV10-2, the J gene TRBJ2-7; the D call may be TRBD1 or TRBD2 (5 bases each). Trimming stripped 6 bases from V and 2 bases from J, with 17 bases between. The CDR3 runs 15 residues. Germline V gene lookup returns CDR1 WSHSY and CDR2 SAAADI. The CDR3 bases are TGCGCCAGCAGCGGGTGGGGGACGCCGACCTACGAGCAGTACTTC. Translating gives CASSGWGTPTYEQYF.

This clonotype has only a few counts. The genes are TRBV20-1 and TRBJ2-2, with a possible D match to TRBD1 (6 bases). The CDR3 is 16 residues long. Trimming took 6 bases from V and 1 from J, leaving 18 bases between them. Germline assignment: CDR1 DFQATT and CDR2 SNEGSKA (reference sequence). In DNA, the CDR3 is TGCAGTGCCTGCCACAGGGATAGTGGGAACACCGGGGAGCTGTTTTTT. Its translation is CSACHRDSGNTGELFF.

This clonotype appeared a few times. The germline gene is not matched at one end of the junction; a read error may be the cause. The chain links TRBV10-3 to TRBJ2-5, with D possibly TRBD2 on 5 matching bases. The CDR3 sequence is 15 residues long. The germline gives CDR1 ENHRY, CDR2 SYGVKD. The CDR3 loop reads CASSEYGLIQETQYF. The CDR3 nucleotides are TGTGCCAGCAGTGAATATGGACTTATCCAAGAGACCCAGTACTTC.

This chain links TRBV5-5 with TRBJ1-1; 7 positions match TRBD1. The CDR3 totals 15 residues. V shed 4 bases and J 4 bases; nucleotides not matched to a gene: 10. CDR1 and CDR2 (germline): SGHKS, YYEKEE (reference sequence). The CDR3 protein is CASSPDDRVFTEAFF. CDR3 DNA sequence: TGTGCCAGCAGCCCAGATGACAGGGTTTTCACTGAAGCTTTCTTT.

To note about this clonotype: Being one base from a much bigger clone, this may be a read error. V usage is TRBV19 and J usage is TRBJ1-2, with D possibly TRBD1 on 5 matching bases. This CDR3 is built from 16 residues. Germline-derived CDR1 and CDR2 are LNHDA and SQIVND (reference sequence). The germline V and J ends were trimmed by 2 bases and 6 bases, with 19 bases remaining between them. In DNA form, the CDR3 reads TGTGCCAGTAGTATACTGTACAGGCCACGCGACCATGGCTACACCTTC. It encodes CASSILYRPRDHGYTF.

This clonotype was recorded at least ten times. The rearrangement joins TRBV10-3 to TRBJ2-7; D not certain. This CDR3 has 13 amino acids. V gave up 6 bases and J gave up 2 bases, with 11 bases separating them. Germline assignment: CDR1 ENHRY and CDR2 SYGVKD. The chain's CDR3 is CAISDFTTYEQYF. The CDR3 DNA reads TGTGCCATCAGCGACTTTACTACCTACGAGCAGTACTTC.

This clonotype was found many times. CDR3 protein: CSEVPGGEETQYF. Here the CDR3 DNA reads TGCAGTGAAGTGCCAGGAGGGGAAGAGACCCAGTACTTC. The chain carries TRBV20-1 and TRBJ2-5, with D perhaps TRBD2 (6 bases). Trimming removed 7 bases at V and 3 bases at J, with 15 bases between. Germline V gene data show CDR1 as DFQATT and CDR2 as SNEGSKA (reference sequence). This CDR3 spans 13 amino acids.

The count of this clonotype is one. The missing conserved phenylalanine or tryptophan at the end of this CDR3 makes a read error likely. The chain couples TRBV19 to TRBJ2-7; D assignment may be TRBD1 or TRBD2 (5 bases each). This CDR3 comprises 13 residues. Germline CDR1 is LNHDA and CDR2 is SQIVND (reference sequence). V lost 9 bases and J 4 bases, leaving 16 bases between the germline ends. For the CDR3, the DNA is TGTGCCAGCACCACAAGGGACCCTTACGAGCAGTACTCC. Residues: CASTTRDPYEQYS.

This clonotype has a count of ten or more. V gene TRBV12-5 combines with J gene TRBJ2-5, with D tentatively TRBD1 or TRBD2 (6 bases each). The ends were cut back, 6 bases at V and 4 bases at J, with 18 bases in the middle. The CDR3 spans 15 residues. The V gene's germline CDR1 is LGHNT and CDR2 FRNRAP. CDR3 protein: CASGMEGDSGETQYF. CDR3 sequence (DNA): TGTGCTAGTGGCATGGAGGGGGATTCTGGAGAGACCCAGTACTTC.

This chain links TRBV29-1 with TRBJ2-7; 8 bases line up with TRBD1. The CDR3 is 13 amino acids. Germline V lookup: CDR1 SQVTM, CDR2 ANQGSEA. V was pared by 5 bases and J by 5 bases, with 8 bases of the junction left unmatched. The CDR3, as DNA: TGCAGCGTTCCTAGGGACAGGATTAACGAGCAGTACTTC. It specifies CSVPRDRINEQYF.

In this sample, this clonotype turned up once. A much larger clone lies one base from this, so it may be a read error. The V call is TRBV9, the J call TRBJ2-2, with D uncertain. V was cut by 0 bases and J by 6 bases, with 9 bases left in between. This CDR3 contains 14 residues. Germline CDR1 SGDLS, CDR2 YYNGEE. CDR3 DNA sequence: TGTGCCAGCAGCGTAGGGCAAAGGGCCGGGGAGCTGTTTTTT. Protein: CASSVGQRAGELFF.

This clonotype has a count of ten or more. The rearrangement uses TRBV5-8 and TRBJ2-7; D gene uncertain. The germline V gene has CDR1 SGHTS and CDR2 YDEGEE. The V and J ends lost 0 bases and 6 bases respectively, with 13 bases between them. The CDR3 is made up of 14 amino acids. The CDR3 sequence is CASSLDRQVSEQYF. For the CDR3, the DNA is TGTGCCAGCAGCTTGGATCGGCAAGTCAGCGAGCAGTACTTC.

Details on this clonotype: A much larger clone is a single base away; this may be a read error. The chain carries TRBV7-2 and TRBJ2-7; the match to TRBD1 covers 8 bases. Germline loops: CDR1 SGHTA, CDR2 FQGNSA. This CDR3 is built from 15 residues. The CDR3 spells CASSSRPGGSCEQYF. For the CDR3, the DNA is TGTGCCAGCAGCTCAAGGCCAGGGGGCTCCTGCGAGCAGTACTTC.

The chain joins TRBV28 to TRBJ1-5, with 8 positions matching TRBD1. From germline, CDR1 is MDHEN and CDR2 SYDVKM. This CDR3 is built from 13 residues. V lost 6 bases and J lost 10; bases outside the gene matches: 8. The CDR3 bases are TGTGCCAGCAGACGGACAGGGCGGGATCCCCAGCATTTT. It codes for CASRRTGRDPQHF.

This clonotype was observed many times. CDR3: CASSLGTADQETQYF. DNA for the CDR3: TGTGCCAGCAGCCTTGGGACCGCCGACCAAGAGACCCAGTACTTC. V is TRBV9 and J is TRBJ2-5; the D gene could be TRBD1 or TRBD2 (5 bases each). Deletions cut 4 bases from V and 0 bases from J, with 13 bases between. Germline V gives CDR1 SGDLS, CDR2 YYNGEE. The CDR3 extends over 15 amino acids.

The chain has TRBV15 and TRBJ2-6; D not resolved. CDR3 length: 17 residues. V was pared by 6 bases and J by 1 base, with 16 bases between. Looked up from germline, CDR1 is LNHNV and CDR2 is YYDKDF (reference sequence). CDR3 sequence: CATRRRAIGSGANVLTF. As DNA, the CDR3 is TGTGCCACCAGACGCAGAGCGATCGGATCTGGGGCCAACGTCCTGACTTTC.

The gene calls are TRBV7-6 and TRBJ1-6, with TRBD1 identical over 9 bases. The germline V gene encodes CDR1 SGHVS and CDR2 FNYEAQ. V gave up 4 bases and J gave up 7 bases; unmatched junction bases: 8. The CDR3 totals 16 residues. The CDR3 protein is CASSSSMGQGNSPLHF. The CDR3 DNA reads TGTGCCAGCAGCTCCTCCATGGGACAGGGAAATTCACCCCTCCACTTT.

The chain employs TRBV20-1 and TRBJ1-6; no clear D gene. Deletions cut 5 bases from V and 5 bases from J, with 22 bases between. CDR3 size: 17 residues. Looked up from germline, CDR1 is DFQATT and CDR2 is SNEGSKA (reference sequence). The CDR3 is CSAQPARARRHNSPLHF. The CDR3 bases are TGCAGTGCTCAACCCGCCCGGGCACGCAGGCATAATTCACCCCTCCACTTT.